Described below is a single TCR beta chain sequence and its context. The CDR3 sequence is 15 residues long. Germline values: CDR1 MDHEN, CDR2 SYDVKM. The trim removed 3 bases at V and 5 bases at J, leaving 7 bases unmatched. The data belong to a study of T cell changes during pregnancy in multiple sclerosis. TCRdb keeps only in-frame clones here, not all; method: immunoSEQ multiplex PCR. Altogether tens of thousands of clones are present, roughly 94% being singletons, with the ten largest covering just over 2.5%. This specimen was CD8+ T cells from peripheral blood mononuclear cells, taken after pregnancy. The chain has TRBV28 and TRBJ2-1, with 7 bases aligning to TRBD2. The sequence was obtained from a female donor with multiple sclerosis, enrolled in a pregnancy study. CDR3 sequence: CASSFRGVTHNEQFF. For the CDR3, the DNA is TGTGCCAGCAGTTTTCGGGGGGTCACACACAATGAGCAGTTCTTC.